These 25 T cell receptor beta chains came from one sample sequenced in a study of cytomegalovirus exposure and HLA in healthy donors. It was with 60 Vbeta and 13 Jbeta primers that the PCR ran. Method: immunoSEQ multiplex PCR; TCRdb's copy keeps in-frame clones and lacks some. The sample holds 100,000 to 140,000 clones, around 77% seen once. Sequenced material: PBMCs. Receptor source: a male donor in good health and CMV-seronegative.

There are a few counts of this clone. The rearrangement joins TRBV7-9 to TRBJ2-3, with 9 nucleotides matching TRBD1. After removal of 4 bases from V and 0 bases from J, the junction contained 8 bases not matched to a gene. There are 17 residues in the CDR3. CDR1 is SEHNR and CDR2 is FQNEAQ in the germline V gene (reference sequence). The CDR3 reads CASSSGTGTGSTDTQYF. The DNA for the CDR3 is TGTGCCAGCAGCTCCGGGACAGGGACGGGAAGCACAGATACGCAGTATTTT.

V and J are TRBV30 and TRBJ1-2; 11 bases line up with TRBD1. J lost 11 bases, V lost 3 bases, and 2 bases had no gene match. The germline CDR1 and CDR2 sequences are GTSNPN and SVGIG (reference sequence). This CDR3 is built from 11 residues. The CDR3 bases are TGTGCCTGGAGGGACAGGGGGCGGTACACCTTC. Amino acid sequence: CAWRDRGRYTF.

CDR3 sequence reads: CASSLEGTGGNQPQHF. Here the CDR3 DNA reads TGCGCCAGCAGCTTGGAAGGGACGGGGGGCAATCAGCCCCAGCATTTT. This sequence joins TRBV5-1 and TRBJ1-5, with D perhaps TRBD1 (5 bases). The germline V and J ends were trimmed by 0 bases and 2 bases, with 12 bases remaining between them. The CDR3 is 16 residues long. Germline CDR1 is SGHRS and CDR2 is YFSETQ.

This clone has only one observation. The rearrangement links TRBV7-2 to TRBJ2-7; a possible D gene is TRBD2 (5 bases). The CDR3 sequence is 11 residues long. V lost 5 bases, J lost 9 bases, and 11 bases lay in between. The V gene's germline CDR1 is SGHTA and CDR2 FQGNSA. As DNA, the CDR3 is TGTGCCAGCAGCCCCTCACTAGTGCAGTACTTC. Its translation: CASSPSLVQYF.

The chain joins TRBV25-1 to TRBJ2-3; 9 positions match TRBD2. The CDR3 is 15 amino acids. V shed 2 bases and J 2 bases; nucleotides not matched to a gene: 2. Germline V gene data show CDR1 as MGHDK and CDR2 as SYGVNS. The DNA of the CDR3 is TGTGCCAGCAGTGAAGGCGGGAGGGTCACAGATACGCAGTATTTT. It yields the protein CASSEGGRVTDTQYF.

V usage is TRBV21-1 and J usage is TRBJ1-5; the tabulated D call, TRBD1, remains unverified against the DNA. TRBV21-1 is listed as a pseudogene. The CDR3 totals 19 residues. The CDR3 bases are TGTGCCAGCAGCAAAGCCGTCTCCCCCTTCGGGACAGCGGTTCAGCCCCAGCATTTT. The encoded protein is CASSKAVSPFGTAVQPQHF.

This chain links TRBV28 with TRBJ2-5, with 12 bases lining up with TRBD2. Germline trimming cut 1 base from V and 5 bases from J; bases unmatched to any gene: 8. CDR1 is MDHEN and CDR2 is SYDVKM in the germline V gene. The CDR3 is 17 amino acids. The CDR3 loop reads CASSLSPSGRAGETQYF. In DNA, the CDR3 is TGTGCCAGCAGTTTATCTCCTAGCGGGAGGGCCGGGGAGACCCAGTACTTC.

This clone turned up a few times. CDR3 in amino acids: CASSPGAATYEQYF. The CDR3 nucleotides are TGTGCCAGTAGCCCTGGGGCAGCAACCTACGAGCAGTACTTC. The genes are TRBV19 and TRBJ2-7; D is perhaps TRBD1 (5 bases). Trimming left V 6 bases short and J 2 bases short, with 14 bases between. CDR1 and CDR2 from the germline V gene are LNHDA and SQIVND (reference sequence). The CDR3 sequence is 14 residues long.

The chain recombines TRBV7-6 with TRBJ2-7; TRBD1 might be the D (6 bases). Germline CDR1 SGHVS, CDR2 FNYEAQ. Trimming took 5 bases from V and 3 from J, leaving 17 bases between them. This CDR3 contains 15 residues. The CDR3 sequence: CASSRGHGMNYEQYF. DNA of the CDR3: TGTGCCAGCAGCCGGGGACACGGTATGAACTACGAGCAGTACTTC.

CDR3 sequence (DNA): TGTGCCAGCAGCCTAGGTGGTAGCGGCTACAATGAGCAGTTCTTC. Its protein is CASSLGGSGYNEQFF. The V gene is TRBV9, the J gene TRBJ2-1; D perhaps matches TRBD2 (6 bases). In germline, CDR1 is SGDLS, CDR2 YYNGEE. The CDR3 contains 15 residues. Deletions cut 4 bases from V and 3 bases from J, with 14 bases between.

The sample holds a few counts of this clone. The chain has TRBV4-1 and TRBJ2-7; D gene unclear. The CDR3 extends over 14 amino acids. Germline CDR1 MGHRA, CDR2 YSYEKL. V was cut by 4 bases and J by 6 bases, with 16 bases left in between. This chain's CDR3 is CASSLPKEWSEQYF. The CDR3 DNA reads TGCGCCAGCAGCCTCCCAAAAGAGTGGAGCGAGCAGTACTTC.

In its sample, this clone was seen a few times. J is TRBJ2-1 and V is TRBV18; 16 nucleotides match TRBD2. This CDR3 spans 15 amino acids. The germline gives CDR1 KGHSH, CDR2 LQKENI. V lost 3 bases to trimming and J lost 7 bases; unmatched junction nucleotides: 0. In nucleotides, the CDR3 is TGTGCCAGCTCACCGGGACTAGCGGGAGGGAATGAGCAGTTCTTC. Its protein is CASSPGLAGGNEQFF.

This clone was observed a few times. The genes are TRBV25-1 and TRBJ2-4; 9 bases are shared with TRBD2. Germline CDR1 and CDR2: MGHDK and SYGVNS. The V gene end was trimmed by 2 bases and the J gene end by 2 bases; junction bases not matched to a gene: 10. The CDR3 totals 18 residues. DNA of the CDR3: TGTGCCAGCAGTGAAGGTCTAGCGGGATTCACGTCCAAAAACATTCAGTACTTC. Translation gives CASSEGLAGFTSKNIQYF.

This clone appeared a single time. The chain couples TRBV9 to TRBJ2-7; TRBD1 matches at 9 bases. The V segment lost 4 bases and the J segment 3 bases; nucleotides outside the gene matches: 8. Germline CDR1 and CDR2: SGDLS and YYNGEE. The CDR3 covers 15 residues. The CDR3 DNA reads TGTGCCAGCAGCCAACGGACAGGGGATTTCTACGAGCAGTACTTC. Translated: CASSQRTGDFYEQYF.

This chain links TRBV19 with TRBJ1-1; tentative D call: TRBD1 (6 bases). Germline CDR1 LNHDA, CDR2 SQIVND (reference sequence). The V end was cut by 4 bases, the J end by 0 bases, with 15 bases between. This CDR3 has 16 residues. CDR3: CASSTPSTGMNTEAFF. For the CDR3, the DNA is TGTGCCAGTAGTACGCCCAGTACAGGGATGAACACTGAAGCTTTCTTT.

The gene calls are TRBV27 and TRBJ2-7, with 9 bases fitting TRBD1. CDR1 is MNHEY, CDR2 SMNVEV, per germline (reference sequence). The CDR3 is made up of 15 amino acids. V lost 5 bases to trimming and J lost 3 bases; unmatched junction nucleotides: 8. This chain's CDR3 is CASSPTGGAGYEQYF. CDR3 bases: TGTGCCAGCAGTCCAACAGGGGGCGCGGGCTACGAGCAGTACTTC.

This clone has a single count. The V call is TRBV28, the J call TRBJ2-3, with 8 bases that match TRBD1. The CDR3 is made up of 14 amino acids. CDR1 and CDR2 from the germline V gene are MDHEN and SYDVKM. The junction had 3 bases not matched to a gene; V was cut back by 6 bases and J by 1 base. CDR3 bases: TGTGCCAGCAGCCTGGGACAGGGCACAGATACGCAGTATTTT. It specifies CASSLGQGTDTQYF.

The chain joins TRBV5-1 to TRBJ1-2, with TRBD1 matching over 9 bases. There are 13 residues in the CDR3. The V gene end was trimmed by 2 bases and the J gene end by 8 bases; junction bases not matched to a gene: 4. The germline V gene encodes CDR1 SGHRS and CDR2 YFSETQ. CDR3 amino acids: CASSFGTGFGYTF. The CDR3 DNA reads as TGCGCCAGCAGCTTCGGGACAGGGTTCGGCTACACCTTC.

This sequence joins TRBV5-1 and TRBJ2-7, with 8 nucleotides matching TRBD2. V was pared by 2 bases and J by 4 bases, with 5 bases of the junction left unmatched. Per germline, CDR1 SGHRS and CDR2 YFSETQ. CDR3 length equals 14 residues. In DNA form, the CDR3 reads TGCGCCAGCAGCTTAGGCGCGGGGGGTTACGAGCAGTACTTC. Translated: CASSLGAGGYEQYF.

This chain joins TRBV7-6 and TRBJ2-7; 12 nucleotides align to TRBD1. The CDR3 is 15 residues long. The V segment lost 1 base and the J segment 2 bases; nucleotides outside the gene matches: 0. Germline V gene lookup returns CDR1 SGHVS and CDR2 FNYEAQ. Here the CDR3 reads CASSLGDRGPYEQYF. The CDR3, as DNA: TGTGCCAGCAGCTTAGGGGACAGGGGGCCCTACGAGCAGTACTTC.

This chain connects TRBV27 to TRBJ2-1, with a tentative D call TRBD2 (5 bases). Germline CDR1 is MNHEY and CDR2 is SMNVEV (reference sequence). The germline V and J ends were trimmed by 2 bases and 5 bases, with 7 bases remaining between them. This CDR3 is 13 amino acids long. As DNA, the CDR3 is TGTGCCAGCAGTTTACTTAGCGACAATGAGCAGTTCTTC. Translating it yields CASSLLSDNEQFF.

This chain joins TRBV11-2 and TRBJ2-5; tentatively, D is TRBD2 (6 bases). Germline CDR1 is SGHAT and CDR2 is FQNNGV. This CDR3 contains 14 residues. With 2 bases removed from V and 5 bases from J, the gap between germline ends came to 12 bases. The CDR3 bases are TGTGCCAGCAGCTTATCCAGGGCGGGGGAGACCCAGTACTTC. This encodes CASSLSRAGETQYF.

Comments on this clone: A read error may account for a junction end that differs from germline. The rearrangement links TRBV18 to TRBJ2-7; D is possibly TRBD1 (8 bases). The CDR3 is made up of 15 amino acids. The V gene's germline CDR1 is KGHSH and CDR2 LQKENI. CDR3 bases: TGTGCCAGCCCACCTACAGGGGGGGTATCCTACGAGCAGTACTTC. Translating it yields CASPPTGGVSYEQYF.

The J gene is TRBJ2-7, the V gene TRBV7-2; D ambiguous. CDR3 length equals 11 residues. CDR1 and CDR2 (germline): SGHTA, FQGNSA. Between the trimmed V and J ends, which lost 5 bases and 6 bases, there was a span of 8 bases. CDR3 region: CASSRNFEQYF. Written as DNA, the CDR3 is TGTGCCAGCAGCCGTAACTTCGAGCAGTACTTC.

This sequence joins TRBV7-6 and TRBJ1-1, with a weak D call TRBD1 (6 bases). CDR1 and CDR2 (germline): SGHVS, FNYEAQ. The V end lost 1 base, the J end lost 5 bases, and 11 bases lay between the germline ends. The CDR3 consists of 14 residues. CDR3 in DNA: TGTGCCAGCAGCTTAGAGACAGGTTCAACTGAAGCTTTCTTT. Its translation: CASSLETGSTEAFF.